What follows describes a single T cell receptor (beta chain). Its antigen is as yet unknown. This sample is part of a study of CD8 T cells in ankylosing spondylitis. Study-level findings and limits: Peripheral blood held disease-linked clones only at relatively low frequency, and these were CD8+. Blood of patients with ankylosing spondylitis appeared to be characterized by a TCR beta motif of several highly homologous variants. Past research had described some motif variants in reactive arthritis synovial fluid and blood. Reportedly, disease-linked clones are significantly enriched in ankylosing spondylitis patients' matched synovial fluid.

Trimming shortened V by 4 bases and J by 8 bases, and 11 bases separated the two germline ends. Germline V gene data show CDR1 as MGHDK and CDR2 as SYGVNS. CDR3 length: 12 residues. The authors made TCR beta libraries by quantitative 5'-RACE with molecular barcodes. TCRdb redid the calling of the 5' RACE reads with MiXCR, one entry per CDR3 protein. This sample carries some 700,000 distinct CDR3 sequences, roughly 19% of them seen once, and the ten largest clones take 19%. This receptor was identified in a male donor with ankylosing spondylitis. Sequencing was carried out using blood, either unsorted or a sorted T cell fraction (not recorded which). The V and J genes are TRBV25-1 and TRBJ1-1; D possibly corresponds to TRBD1 (5 bases). CDR3 amino acids: CASSVGTVEAFF. As DNA, the CDR3 is TGTGCCAGCAGTGTCGGGACGGTAGAAGCTTTCTTT.